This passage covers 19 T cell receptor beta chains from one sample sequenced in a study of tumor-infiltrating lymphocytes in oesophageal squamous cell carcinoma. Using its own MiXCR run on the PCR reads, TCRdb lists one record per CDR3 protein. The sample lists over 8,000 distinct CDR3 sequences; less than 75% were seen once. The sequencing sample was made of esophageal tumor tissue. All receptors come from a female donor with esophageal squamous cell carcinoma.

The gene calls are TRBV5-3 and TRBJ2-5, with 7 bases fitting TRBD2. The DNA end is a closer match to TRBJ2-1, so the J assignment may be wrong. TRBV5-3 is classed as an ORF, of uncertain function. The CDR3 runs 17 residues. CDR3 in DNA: TGTGCCAGCTGCCCCGGGTGGGGGGAGGGCGTGTACAATGAGCAGTTCTTC. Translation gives CASCPGWGEGVYNEQFF.

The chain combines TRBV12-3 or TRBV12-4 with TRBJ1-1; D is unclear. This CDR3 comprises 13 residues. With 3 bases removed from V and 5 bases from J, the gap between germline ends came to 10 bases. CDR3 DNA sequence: TGTGCCAGCAGTTTTAATGCCGGAACTGAAGCTTTCTTT. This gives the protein CASSFNAGTEAFF.

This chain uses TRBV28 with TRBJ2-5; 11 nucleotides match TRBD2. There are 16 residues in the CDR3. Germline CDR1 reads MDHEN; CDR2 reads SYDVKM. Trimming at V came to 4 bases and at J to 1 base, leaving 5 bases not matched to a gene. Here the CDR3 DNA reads TGTGCCAGCAGTTCACGACTAGCGGGGACCCAAGAGACCCAGTACTTC. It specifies CASSSRLAGTQETQYF. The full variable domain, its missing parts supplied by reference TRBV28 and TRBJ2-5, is DVKVTQSSRYLVKRTGEKVFLECVQDMDHENMFWYRQDPGLGLRLIYFSYDVKMKEKGDIPEGYSVSREKKERFSLILESASTNQTSMYLCASSSRLAGTQETQYFGPGTRLLVL.

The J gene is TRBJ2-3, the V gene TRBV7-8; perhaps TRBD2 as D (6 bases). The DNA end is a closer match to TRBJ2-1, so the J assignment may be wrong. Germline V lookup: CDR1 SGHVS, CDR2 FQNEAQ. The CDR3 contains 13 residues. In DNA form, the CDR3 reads TGTGCCAGCAGCCCGGGACTGAACAATGAGCAGTTCTTC. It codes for CASSPGLNNEQFF.

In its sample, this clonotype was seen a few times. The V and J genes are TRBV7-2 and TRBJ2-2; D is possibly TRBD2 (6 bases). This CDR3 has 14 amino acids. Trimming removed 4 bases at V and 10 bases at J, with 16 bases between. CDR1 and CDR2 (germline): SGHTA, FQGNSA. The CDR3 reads CASSYNGGGEELFF. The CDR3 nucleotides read TGTGCCAGCAGCTATAACGGGGGTGGAGAGGAGCTGTTTTTT.

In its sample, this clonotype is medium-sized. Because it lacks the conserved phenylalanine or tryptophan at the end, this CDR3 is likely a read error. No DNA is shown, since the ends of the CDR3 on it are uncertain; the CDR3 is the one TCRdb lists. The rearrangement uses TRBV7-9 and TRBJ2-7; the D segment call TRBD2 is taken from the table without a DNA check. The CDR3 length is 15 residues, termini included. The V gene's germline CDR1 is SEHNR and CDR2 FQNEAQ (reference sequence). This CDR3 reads CASSLEYGSGYTFGS.

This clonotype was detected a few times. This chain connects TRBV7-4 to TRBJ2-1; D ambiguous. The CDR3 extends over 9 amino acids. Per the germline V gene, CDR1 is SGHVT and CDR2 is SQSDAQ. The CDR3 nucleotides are TGTACCCACTACAATGAGCAGTTCTTC. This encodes CTHYNEQFF.

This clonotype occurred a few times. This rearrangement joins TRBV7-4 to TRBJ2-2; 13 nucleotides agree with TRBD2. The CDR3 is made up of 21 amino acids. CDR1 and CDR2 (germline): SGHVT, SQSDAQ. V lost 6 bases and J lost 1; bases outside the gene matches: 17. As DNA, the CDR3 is TGTGCCAGCAGGTCCCCGCCGGGACTAGCGGGGAATCCCGAGAACACCGGGGAGCTGTTTTTT. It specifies CASRSPPGLAGNPENTGELFF.

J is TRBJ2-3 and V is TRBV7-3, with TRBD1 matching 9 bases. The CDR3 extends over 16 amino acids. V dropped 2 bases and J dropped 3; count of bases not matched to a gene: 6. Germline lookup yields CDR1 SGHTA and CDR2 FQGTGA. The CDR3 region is CASSLVGTGYTDTQYF. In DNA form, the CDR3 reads TGTGCCAGCAGCTTAGTAGGGACAGGGTATACAGATACGCAGTATTTT. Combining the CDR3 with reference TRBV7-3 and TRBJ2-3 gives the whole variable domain GAGVSQTPSNKVTEKGKYVELRCDPISGHTALYWYRQSLGQGPEFLIYFQGTGAADDSGLPNDRFFAVRPEGSVSTLKIQRTERGDSAVYLCASSLVGTGYTDTQYFGPGTRLTVL.

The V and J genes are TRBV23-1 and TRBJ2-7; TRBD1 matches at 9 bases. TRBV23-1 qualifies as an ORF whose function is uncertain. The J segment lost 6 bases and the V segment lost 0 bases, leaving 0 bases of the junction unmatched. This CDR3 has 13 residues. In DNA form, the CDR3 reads TGCGCCAGCAGTCAATCGACAGGGGGCGAGCAGTACTTC. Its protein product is CASSQSTGGEQYF.

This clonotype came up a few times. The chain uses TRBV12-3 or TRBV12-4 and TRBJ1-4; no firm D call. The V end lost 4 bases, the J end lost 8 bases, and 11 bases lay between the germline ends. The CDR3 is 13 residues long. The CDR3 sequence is CASSWREREKLFF. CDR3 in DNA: TGTGCCAGCAGTTGGAGGGAGAGGGAAAAACTGTTTTTT.

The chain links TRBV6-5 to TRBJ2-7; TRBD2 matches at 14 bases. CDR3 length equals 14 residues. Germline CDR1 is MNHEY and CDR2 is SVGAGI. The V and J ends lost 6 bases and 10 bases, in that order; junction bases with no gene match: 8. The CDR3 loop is CASRLGLAGVTQYF. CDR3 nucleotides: TGTGCCAGCAGATTGGGACTAGCGGGAGTCACCCAGTACTTC.

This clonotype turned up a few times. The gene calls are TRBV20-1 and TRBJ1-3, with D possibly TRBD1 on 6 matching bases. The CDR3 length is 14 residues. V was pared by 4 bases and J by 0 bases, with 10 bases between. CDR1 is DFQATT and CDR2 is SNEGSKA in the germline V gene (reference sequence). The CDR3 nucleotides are TGCAGTGCTACGGACAGCCACTCTGGAAACACCATATATTTT. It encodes CSATDSHSGNTIYF.

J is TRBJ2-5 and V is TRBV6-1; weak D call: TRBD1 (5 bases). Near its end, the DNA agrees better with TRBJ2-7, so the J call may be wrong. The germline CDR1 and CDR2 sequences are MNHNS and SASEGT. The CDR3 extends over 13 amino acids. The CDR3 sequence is CASSERQTYEQYF. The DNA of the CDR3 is TGTGCCAGCAGTGAAAGACAGACCTACGAGCAGTACTTC.

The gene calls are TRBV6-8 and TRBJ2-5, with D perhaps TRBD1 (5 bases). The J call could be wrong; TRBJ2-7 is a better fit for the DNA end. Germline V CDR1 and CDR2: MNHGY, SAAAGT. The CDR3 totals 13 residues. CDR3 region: CASSTYQGYEQYF. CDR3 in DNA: TGTGCCAGCAGTACCTACCAGGGCTACGAGCAGTACTTC.

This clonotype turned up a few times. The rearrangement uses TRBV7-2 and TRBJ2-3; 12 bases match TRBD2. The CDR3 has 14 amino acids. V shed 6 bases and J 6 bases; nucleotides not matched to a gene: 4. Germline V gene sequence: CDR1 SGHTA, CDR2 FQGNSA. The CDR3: CASRGLAGGDTQYF. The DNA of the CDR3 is TGTGCCAGCAGGGGACTAGCGGGTGGGGATACGCAGTATTTT.

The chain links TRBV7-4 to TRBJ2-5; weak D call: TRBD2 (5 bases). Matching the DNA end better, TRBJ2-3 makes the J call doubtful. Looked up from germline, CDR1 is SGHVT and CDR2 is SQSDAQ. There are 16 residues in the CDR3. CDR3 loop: CASSSWTPRSLDTQYF. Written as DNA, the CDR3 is TGTGCCAGCAGCTCGTGGACTCCACGATCACTGGATACGCAGTATTTT.

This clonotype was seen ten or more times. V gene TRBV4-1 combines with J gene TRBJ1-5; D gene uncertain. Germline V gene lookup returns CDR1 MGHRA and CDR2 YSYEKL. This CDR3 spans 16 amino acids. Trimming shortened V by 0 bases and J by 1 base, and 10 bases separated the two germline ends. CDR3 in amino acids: CASSQDLGRSNQPQHF. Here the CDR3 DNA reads TGCGCCAGCAGCCAAGATCTGGGCAGGAGCAATCAGCCCCAGCATTTT.

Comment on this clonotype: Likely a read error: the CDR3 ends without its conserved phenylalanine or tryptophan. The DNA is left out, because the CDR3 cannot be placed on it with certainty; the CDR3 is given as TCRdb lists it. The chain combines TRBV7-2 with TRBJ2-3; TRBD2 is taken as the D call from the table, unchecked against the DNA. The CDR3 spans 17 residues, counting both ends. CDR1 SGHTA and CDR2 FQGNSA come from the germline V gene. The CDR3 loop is CASSTRLAGFWSSTSVR.